This TCR beta chain was profiled in a study of blood T cells in healthy people across ages. Primers used in a second PCR of about 6 to 11 cycles were a sample-barcoded 5' primer and a J-beta primer mix. MiXCR, applied by TCRdb to the 5' RACE reads, yields one record per CDR3 protein. The repertoire holds hundreds of thousands of distinct CDR3 sequences, with around 40% as singletons. The V gene lost 3 bases and the J gene lost 4 bases, with 10 bases spanning the gap. CDR3 size: 13 residues. CDR1 is MDHEN and CDR2 is SYDVKM in the germline V gene. Study-wide results and caveats: Both higher diversity and more naive CD4+ cells marked long-lived donors when set against aged donors. CMV status of donors was not determined, possibly confounding expanded clonotype changes.

This clonotype was observed at least ten times. Antigen: not known. The source is a woman aged 55-75 years in good health. Sequenced sample: blood. The rearrangement joins TRBV28 to TRBJ2-7, with D perhaps TRBD1 or TRBD2 (5 bases each). The CDR3, as DNA: TGTGCCAGCAGTTTCCAGGGAGATTACGAGCAGTACTTC. Its protein product is CASSFQGDYEQYF.